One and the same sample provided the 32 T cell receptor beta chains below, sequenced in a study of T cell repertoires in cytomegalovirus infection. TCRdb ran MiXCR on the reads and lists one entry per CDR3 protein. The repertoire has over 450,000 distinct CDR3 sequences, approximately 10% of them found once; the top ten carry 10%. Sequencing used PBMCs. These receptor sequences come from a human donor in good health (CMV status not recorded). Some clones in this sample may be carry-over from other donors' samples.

As DNA, the CDR3 is TGCAGTGCCCTTCGAGGCTTATACCCTAGCACAGATACGCAGTATTTT. Protein sequence: CSALRGLYPSTDTQYF. The chain couples TRBV20-1 to TRBJ2-3; D is unclear. CDR3 length equals 16 residues. Trimming pared 6 bases from V and 0 bases from J, leaving 19 bases between. Germline V gene lookup returns CDR1 DFQATT and CDR2 SNEGSKA (reference sequence).

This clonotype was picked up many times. The CDR3 nucleotides are TGTGCCAGCACTACAGGGGTAAGGAACATTCAGTACTTC. Amino acids: CASTTGVRNIQYF. V usage is TRBV28 and J usage is TRBJ2-4, with TRBD1 matching 7 bases. Germline V gives CDR1 MDHEN, CDR2 SYDVKM. The V gene end was trimmed by 7 bases and the J gene end by 7 bases; junction bases not matched to a gene: 7. The CDR3 covers 13 residues. The full variable domain, its missing parts supplied by reference TRBV28 and TRBJ2-4, is DVKVTQSSRYLVKRTGEKVFLECVQDMDHENMFWYRQDPGLGLRLIYFSYDVKMKEKGDIPEGYSVSREKKERFSLILESASTNQTSMYLCASTTGVRNIQYFGAGTRLSVL.

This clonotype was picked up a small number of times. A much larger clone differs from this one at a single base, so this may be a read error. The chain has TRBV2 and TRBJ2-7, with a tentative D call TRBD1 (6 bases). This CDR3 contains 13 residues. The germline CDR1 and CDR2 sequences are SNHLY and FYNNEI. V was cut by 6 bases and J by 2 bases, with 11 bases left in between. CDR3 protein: CASSEQGTYEQYF. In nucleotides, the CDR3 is TGTGCCAGCAGCGAACAGGGAACCTACGAGCAGTACTTC.

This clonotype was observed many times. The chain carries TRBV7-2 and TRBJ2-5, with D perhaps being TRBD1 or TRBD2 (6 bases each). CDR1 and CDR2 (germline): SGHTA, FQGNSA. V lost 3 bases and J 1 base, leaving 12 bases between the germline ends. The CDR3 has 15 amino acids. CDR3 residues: CASSFPSGAQETQYF. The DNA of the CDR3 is TGTGCCAGCAGCTTTCCGTCGGGGGCCCAAGAGACCCAGTACTTC.

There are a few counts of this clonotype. The CDR3 reads CSVEDWPYNEQFF. The CDR3 bases are TGCAGCGTTGAAGATTGGCCCTACAATGAGCAGTTCTTC. The V gene is TRBV29-1, the J gene TRBJ2-1, with D hard to call. V lost 0 bases, J lost 2 bases, and 5 bases lay in between. This CDR3 region has 13 residues. Germline V gene lookup returns CDR1 SQVTM and CDR2 ANQGSEA.

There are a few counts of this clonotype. CDR3 protein: CASSPPWGPTEAFF. In DNA, the CDR3 is TGTGCCAGCTCACCACCGTGGGGGCCCACTGAAGCTTTCTTT. V gene TRBV18 combines with J gene TRBJ1-1, with a weak D call TRBD1 (6 bases). Germline V CDR1 and CDR2: KGHSH, LQKENI. The CDR3 sequence is 14 residues long. Trimming removed 0 bases from V and 4 bases from J, with 9 bases in between.

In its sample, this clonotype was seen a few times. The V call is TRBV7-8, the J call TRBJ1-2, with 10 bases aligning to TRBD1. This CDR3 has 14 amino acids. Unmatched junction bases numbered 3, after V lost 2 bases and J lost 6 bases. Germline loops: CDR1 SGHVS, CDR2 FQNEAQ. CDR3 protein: CASSLTGTGDGYTF. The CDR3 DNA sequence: TGTGCCAGCAGCTTAACCGGGACAGGGGATGGCTACACCTTC.

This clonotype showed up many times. The CDR3 sequence: CASSRPGTSNEQYF. In DNA, the CDR3 is TGTGCCAGCTCCCGACCCGGGACTAGCAACGAGCAGTACTTC. The rearrangement links TRBV18 to TRBJ2-7; TRBD2 aligns across 9 bases. With V trimmed by 6 bases and J by 5 bases, 8 bases remained unmatched. Looked up from germline, CDR1 is KGHSH and CDR2 is LQKENI. The CDR3 contains 14 residues. Full variable domain (outside the CDR3, taken from reference TRBV18 and TRBJ2-7): NAGVMQNPRHLVRRRGQEARLRCSPMKGHSHVYWYRQLPEEGLKFMVYLQKENIIDESGMPKERFSAEFPKEGPSILRIQQVVRGDSAAYFCASSRPGTSNEQYFGPGTRLTVT.

The CDR3 spells CASSLQGGAGPNQPQHF. Written as DNA, the CDR3 is TGTGCCAGCTCGCTACAGGGGGGCGCGGGACCCAATCAGCCCCAGCATTTT. This chain connects TRBV18 to TRBJ1-5; 8 bases match TRBD1. The CDR3 sequence is 17 residues long. V lost 6 bases to trimming and J lost 3 bases; unmatched junction nucleotides: 13. Germline values: CDR1 KGHSH, CDR2 LQKENI.

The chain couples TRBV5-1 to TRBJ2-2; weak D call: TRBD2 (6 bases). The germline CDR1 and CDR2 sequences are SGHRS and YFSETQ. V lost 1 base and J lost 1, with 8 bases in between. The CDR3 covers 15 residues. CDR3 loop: CASSLKGLNTGELFF. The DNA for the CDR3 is TGCGCCAGCAGCTTGAAGGGACTGAACACCGGGGAGCTGTTTTTT.

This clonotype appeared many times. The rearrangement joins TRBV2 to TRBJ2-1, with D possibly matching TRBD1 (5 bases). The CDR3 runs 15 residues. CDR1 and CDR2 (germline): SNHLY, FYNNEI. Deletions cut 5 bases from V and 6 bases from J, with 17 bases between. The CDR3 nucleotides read TGTGCCAGCAGTTTCCGCAGGGTAGGGATCAATGAGCAGTTCTTC. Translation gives CASSFRRVGINEQFF.

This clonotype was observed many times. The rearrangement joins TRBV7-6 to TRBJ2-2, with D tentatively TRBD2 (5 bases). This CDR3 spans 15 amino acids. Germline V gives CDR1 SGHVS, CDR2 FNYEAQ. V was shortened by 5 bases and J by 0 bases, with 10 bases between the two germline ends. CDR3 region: CASSRAGSNTGELFF. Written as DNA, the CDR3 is TGTGCCAGCAGCCGGGCGGGCTCGAACACCGGGGAGCTGTTTTTT.

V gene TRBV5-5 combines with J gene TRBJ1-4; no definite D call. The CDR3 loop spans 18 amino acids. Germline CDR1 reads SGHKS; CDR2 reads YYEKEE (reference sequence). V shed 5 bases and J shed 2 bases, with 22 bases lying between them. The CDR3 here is CASSSDRRVPATNEKLFF. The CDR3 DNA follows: TGTGCCAGCAGTTCGGACCGCCGAGTTCCTGCGACTAATGAAAAACTGTTTTTT.

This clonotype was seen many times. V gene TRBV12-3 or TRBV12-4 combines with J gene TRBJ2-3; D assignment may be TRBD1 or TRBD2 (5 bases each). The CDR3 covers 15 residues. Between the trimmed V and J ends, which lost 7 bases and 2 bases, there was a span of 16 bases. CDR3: CASTPNGDLTDTQYF. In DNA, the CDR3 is TGTGCCAGCACCCCTAACGGGGACCTCACAGATACGCAGTATTTT.

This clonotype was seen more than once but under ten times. The CDR3 region is CASRLQGEHTEAFF. Written as DNA, the CDR3 is TGTGCCAGCAGATTACAGGGTGAGCACACTGAAGCTTTCTTT. This chain joins TRBV12-3 or TRBV12-4 and TRBJ1-1; possible D gene TRBD1, 6 bases. V lost 6 bases and J 3 bases, leaving 14 bases between the germline ends. CDR3 length: 14 amino acids.

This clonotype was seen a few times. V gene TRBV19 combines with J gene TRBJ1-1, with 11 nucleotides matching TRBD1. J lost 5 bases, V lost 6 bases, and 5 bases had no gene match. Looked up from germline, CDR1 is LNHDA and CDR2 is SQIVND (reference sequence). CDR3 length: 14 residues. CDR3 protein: CASRWTGGGTEAFF. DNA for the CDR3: TGTGCCAGTAGGTGGACAGGGGGCGGAACTGAAGCTTTCTTT.

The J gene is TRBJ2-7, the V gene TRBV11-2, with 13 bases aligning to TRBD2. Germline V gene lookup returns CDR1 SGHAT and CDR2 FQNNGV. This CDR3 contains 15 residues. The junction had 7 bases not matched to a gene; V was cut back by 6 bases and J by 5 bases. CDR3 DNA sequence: TGTGCCAGCAGGTCACTAGCGGGGGGGCCCCACGAGCAGTACTTC. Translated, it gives CASRSLAGGPHEQYF.

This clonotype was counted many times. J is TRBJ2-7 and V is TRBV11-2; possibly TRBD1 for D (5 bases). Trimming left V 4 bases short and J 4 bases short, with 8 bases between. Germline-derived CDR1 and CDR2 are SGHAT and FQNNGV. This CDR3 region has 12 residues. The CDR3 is CASSSTVYEQYF. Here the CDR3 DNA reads TGTGCCAGCAGCTCGACAGTTTACGAGCAGTACTTC.

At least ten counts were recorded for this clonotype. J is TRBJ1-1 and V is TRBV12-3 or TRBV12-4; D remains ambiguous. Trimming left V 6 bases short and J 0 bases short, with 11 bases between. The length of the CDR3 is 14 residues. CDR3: CASSLLQVNTEAFF. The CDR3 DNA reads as TGTGCCAGCAGCCTCCTTCAGGTGAACACTGAAGCTTTCTTT.

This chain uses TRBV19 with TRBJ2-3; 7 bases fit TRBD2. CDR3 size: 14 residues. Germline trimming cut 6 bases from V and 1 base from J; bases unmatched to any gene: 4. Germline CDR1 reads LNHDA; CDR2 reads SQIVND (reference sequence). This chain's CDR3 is CASSHGRRTDTQYF. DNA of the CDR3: TGTGCCAGTAGCCACGGGAGGCGCACAGATACGCAGTATTTT.

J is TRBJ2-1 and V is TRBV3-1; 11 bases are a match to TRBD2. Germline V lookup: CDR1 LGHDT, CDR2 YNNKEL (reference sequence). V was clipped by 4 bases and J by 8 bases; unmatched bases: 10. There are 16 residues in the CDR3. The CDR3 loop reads CASSLRGLAGGDEQFF. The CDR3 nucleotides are TGTGCCAGCAGCCTCAGAGGCCTAGCGGGGGGCGATGAGCAGTTCTTC.

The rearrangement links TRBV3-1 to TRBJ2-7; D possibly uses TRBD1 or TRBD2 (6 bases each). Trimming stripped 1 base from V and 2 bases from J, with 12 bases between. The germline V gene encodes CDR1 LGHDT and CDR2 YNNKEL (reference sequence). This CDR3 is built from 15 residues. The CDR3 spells CASSQARGTPYEQYF. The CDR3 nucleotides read TGTGCCAGCAGCCAAGCCCGCGGGACACCCTACGAGCAGTACTTC.

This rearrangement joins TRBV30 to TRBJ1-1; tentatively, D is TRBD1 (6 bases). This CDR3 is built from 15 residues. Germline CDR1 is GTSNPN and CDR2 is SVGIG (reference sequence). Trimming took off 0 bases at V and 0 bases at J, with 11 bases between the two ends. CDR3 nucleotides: TGTGCCTGGAGTGTGGCAACAGGGATGAACACTGAAGCTTTCTTT. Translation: CAWSVATGMNTEAFF.

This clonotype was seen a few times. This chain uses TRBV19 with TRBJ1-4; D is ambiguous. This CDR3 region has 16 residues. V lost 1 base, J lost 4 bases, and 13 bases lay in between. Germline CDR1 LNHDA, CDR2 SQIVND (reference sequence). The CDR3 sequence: CASSIATEDFNEKLFF. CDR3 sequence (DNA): TGTGCCAGTAGTATAGCGACTGAAGATTTTAATGAAAAACTGTTTTTT.

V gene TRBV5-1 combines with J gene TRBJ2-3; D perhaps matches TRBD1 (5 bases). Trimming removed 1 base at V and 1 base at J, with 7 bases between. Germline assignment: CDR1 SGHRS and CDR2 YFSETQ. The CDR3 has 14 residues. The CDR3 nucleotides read TGCGCCAGCAGCTTGTTCAGGGGCACAGATACGCAGTATTTT. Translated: CASSLFRGTDTQYF.

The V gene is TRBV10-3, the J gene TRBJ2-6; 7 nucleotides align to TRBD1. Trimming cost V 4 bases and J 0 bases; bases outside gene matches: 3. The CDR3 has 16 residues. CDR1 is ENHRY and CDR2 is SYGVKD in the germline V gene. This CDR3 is CAISGTGRSGANVLTF. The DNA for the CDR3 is TGTGCCATCAGTGGGACAGGCCGCTCTGGGGCCAACGTCCTGACTTTC.

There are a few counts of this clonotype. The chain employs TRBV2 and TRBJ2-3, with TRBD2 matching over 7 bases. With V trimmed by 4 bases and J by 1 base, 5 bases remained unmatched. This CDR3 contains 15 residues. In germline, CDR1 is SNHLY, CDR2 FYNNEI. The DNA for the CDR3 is TGTGCCAGCAGTGTGACTAGCTGGGGCACAGATACGCAGTATTTT. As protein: CASSVTSWGTDTQYF.

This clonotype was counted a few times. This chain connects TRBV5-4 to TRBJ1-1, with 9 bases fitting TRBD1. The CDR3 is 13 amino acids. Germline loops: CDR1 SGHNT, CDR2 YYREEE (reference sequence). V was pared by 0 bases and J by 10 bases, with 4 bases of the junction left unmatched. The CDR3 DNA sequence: TGTGCCAGCAGCTTGGCAGGGACAGGGAGAGCTTTCTTT. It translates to CASSLAGTGRAFF.

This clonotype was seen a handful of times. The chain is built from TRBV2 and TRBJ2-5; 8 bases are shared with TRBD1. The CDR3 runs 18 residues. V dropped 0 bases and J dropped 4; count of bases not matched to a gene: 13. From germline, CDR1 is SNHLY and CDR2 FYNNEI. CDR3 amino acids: CASSEALFGDRGGETQYF. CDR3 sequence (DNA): TGTGCCAGCAGTGAAGCACTTTTTGGTGACAGGGGAGGAGAGACCCAGTACTTC.

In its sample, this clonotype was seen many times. This CDR3 is CATHKGPWEGETQYF. CDR3 bases: TGTGCCACCCATAAAGGTCCGTGGGAGGGAGAGACCCAGTACTTC. The chain is built from TRBV28 and TRBJ2-5; 7 bases agree with TRBD2. V dropped 10 bases and J dropped 4; count of bases not matched to a gene: 15. Germline V gene data show CDR1 as MDHEN and CDR2 as SYDVKM. The CDR3 is 15 residues long.

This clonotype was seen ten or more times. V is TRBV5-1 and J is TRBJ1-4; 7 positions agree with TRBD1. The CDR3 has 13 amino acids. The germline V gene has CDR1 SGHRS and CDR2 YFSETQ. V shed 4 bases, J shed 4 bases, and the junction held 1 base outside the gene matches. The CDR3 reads CASSGQDNEKLFF. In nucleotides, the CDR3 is TGCGCCAGCAGCGGACAGGATAATGAAAAACTGTTTTTT.

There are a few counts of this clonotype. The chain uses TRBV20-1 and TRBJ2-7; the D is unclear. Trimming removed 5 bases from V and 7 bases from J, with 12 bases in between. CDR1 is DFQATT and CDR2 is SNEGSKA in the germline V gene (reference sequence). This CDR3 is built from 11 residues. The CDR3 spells CSAPSPFEQYF. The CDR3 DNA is TGCAGTGCTCCGTCCCCTTTTGAGCAGTACTTC.